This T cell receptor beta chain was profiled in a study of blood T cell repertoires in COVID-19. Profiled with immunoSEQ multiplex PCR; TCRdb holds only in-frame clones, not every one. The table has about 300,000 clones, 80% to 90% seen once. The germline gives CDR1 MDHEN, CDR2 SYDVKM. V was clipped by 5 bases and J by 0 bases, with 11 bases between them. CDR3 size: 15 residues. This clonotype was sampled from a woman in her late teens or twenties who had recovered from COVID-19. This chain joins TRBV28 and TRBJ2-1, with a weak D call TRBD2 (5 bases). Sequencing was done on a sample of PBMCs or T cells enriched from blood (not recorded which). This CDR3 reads CASSVLASSYNEQFF. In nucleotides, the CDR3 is TGTGCCAGCAGTGTCCTAGCCAGCTCCTACAATGAGCAGTTCTTC.